The next 17 T cell receptor beta chains were all read from a single sample in a study of blood T cell repertoires in COVID-19. Sequenced by immunoSEQ multiplex PCR; TCRdb stores in-frame clones only, minus some. Found here are 60,000 or so clones, about 89% of them singletons; the top ten hold about 1.5%. The source material was peripheral blood. Receptor source: a man aged 55 to 70 with acute or convalescent COVID-19.

This clone has a single count. V gene TRBV27 combines with J gene TRBJ2-2; D perhaps matches TRBD2 (6 bases). V lost 3 bases and J lost 0, with 8 bases in between. This CDR3 is built from 15 residues. CDR1 and CDR2 (germline): MNHEY, SMNVEV (reference sequence). The CDR3 sequence: CASSFGGTNTGELFF. Written as DNA, the CDR3 is TGTGCCAGCAGTTTCGGCGGGACGAACACCGGGGAGCTGTTTTTT.

V is TRBV6-1 and J is TRBJ2-7; D is perhaps TRBD1 (5 bases). Germline V gene data show CDR1 as MNHNS and CDR2 as SASEGT. This CDR3 region has 14 residues. V lost 2 bases to trimming and J lost 3 bases, with 11 bases between them. The CDR3 nucleotides read TGTGCCAGCAGTGAATTATTAAGGGGCTACGAGCAGTACTTC. It yields the protein CASSELLRGYEQYF.

CDR3 in DNA: TGTGCCAGTAGTATGTGGGACGGGACAGGGGATAATTCACCCCTCCACTTT. It is translated as CASSMWDGTGDNSPLHF. The gene calls are TRBV19 and TRBJ1-6; TRBD1 agrees at 10 bases. The trim removed 3 bases at V and 5 bases at J, leaving 7 bases unmatched. CDR3 length equals 17 residues. The V gene's germline CDR1 is LNHDA and CDR2 SQIVND (reference sequence).

The chain has TRBV19 and TRBJ2-3; D is undetermined. Germline assignment: CDR1 LNHDA and CDR2 SQIVND (reference sequence). Trimming removed 4 bases at V and 3 bases at J, with 11 bases between. This CDR3 comprises 14 residues. In DNA, the CDR3 is TGTGCCAGTAGTACAATCGGGTGGACAGATACGCAGTATTTT. This codes for CASSTIGWTDTQYF. The complete variable domain, with remaining parts taken from reference TRBV19 and TRBJ2-3, reads DGGITQSPKYLFRKEGQNVTLSCEQNLNHDAMYWYRQDPGQGLRLIYYSQIVNDFQKGDIAEGYSVSREKKESFPLTVTSAQKNPTAFYLCASSTIGWTDTQYFGPGTRLTVL.

This clone has just a few counts. The chain has TRBV9 and TRBJ1-2; the D gene is possibly TRBD1 (6 bases). From germline, CDR1 is SGDLS and CDR2 YYNGEE. V gave up 4 bases and J gave up 5 bases, with 18 bases separating them. CDR3 length equals 15 residues. Here the CDR3 DNA reads TGTGCCAGCAGCCACCCCGACAGGACAGTATATGGCTACACCTTC. This translates into CASSHPDRTVYGYTF.

This chain joins TRBV11-2 and TRBJ1-1; D may be TRBD1 (6 bases). The CDR3 is made up of 14 amino acids. Trimming shortened V by 5 bases and J by 5 bases, and 15 bases separated the two germline ends. Germline values: CDR1 SGHAT, CDR2 FQNNGV. The chain's CDR3 is CASSPPGERTEAFF. The CDR3 region has the DNA TGTGCCAGCAGCCCCCCAGGGGAGAGGACTGAAGCTTTCTTT.

The chain links TRBV10-3 to TRBJ2-1, with 13 positions matching TRBD2. J lost 6 bases, V lost 4 bases, and 12 bases had no gene match. From germline, CDR1 is ENHRY and CDR2 SYGVKD. The CDR3 loop spans 18 amino acids. The CDR3 DNA sequence: TGTGCCATCAGTGGAACTAGCGGGGGGGCCAGTCGACGCAATGAGCAGTTCTTC. This gives the protein CAISGTSGGASRRNEQFF.

The DNA for the CDR3 is TGTGCCAGCAAGGACAGGGACGGCAATCAGCCCCAGCATTTT. Translating it yields CASKDRDGNQPQHF. The genes are TRBV2 and TRBJ1-5; 8 bases are a match to TRBD1. CDR1 and CDR2 (germline): SNHLY, FYNNEI. This CDR3 comprises 14 residues. The V and J ends lost 7 bases and 2 bases, in that order; junction bases with no gene match: 4.

In its sample, this clone was seen a few times. The V gene is TRBV4-1, the J gene TRBJ1-4; D gene uncertain. Trimming stripped 4 bases from V and 4 bases from J, with 13 bases between. The CDR3 covers 15 residues. Looked up from germline, CDR1 is MGHRA and CDR2 is YSYEKL. CDR3 region: CASSPLGSLNEKLFF. As DNA, the CDR3 is TGCGCCAGCAGCCCCCTAGGCAGTCTTAATGAAAAACTGTTTTTT.

The chain uses TRBV4-1 and TRBJ1-2; 8 bases are shared with TRBD1. Trimming at V came to 4 bases and at J to 0 bases, leaving 7 bases not matched to a gene. CDR1 is MGHRA, CDR2 YSYEKL, per germline. The CDR3 spans 16 residues. In nucleotides, the CDR3 is TGCGCCAGCAGCCCCGTCCCGGGACAGGCTAACTATGGCTACACCTTC. As protein: CASSPVPGQANYGYTF.

The chain joins TRBV7-9 to TRBJ1-4, with TRBD1 as a possible D gene (6 bases). Trimming shortened V by 4 bases and J by 4 bases, and 10 bases separated the two germline ends. CDR1 is SEHNR and CDR2 is FQNEAQ in the germline V gene (reference sequence). This CDR3 is built from 14 residues. The DNA of the CDR3 is TGTGCCAGCAGCTCAGGACAGTATAATGAAAAACTGTTTTTT. Encoded protein: CASSSGQYNEKLFF.

The gene calls are TRBV6-5 and TRBJ2-7, with 7 bases matching TRBD1. Germline V gene data show CDR1 as MNHEY and CDR2 as SVGAGI. This CDR3 is built from 15 residues. After removal of 2 bases from V and 2 bases from J, the junction contained 6 bases not matched to a gene. As DNA, the CDR3 is TGTGCCAGCAGTTACGCCAGACAGGGACCCTACGAGCAGTACTTC. Residues: CASSYARQGPYEQYF.

This chain joins TRBV7-9 and TRBJ2-1; 11 bases agree with TRBD2. With V trimmed by 3 bases and J by 6 bases, 4 bases remained unmatched. This CDR3 is 15 amino acids long. Germline V gene lookup returns CDR1 SEHNR and CDR2 FQNEAQ (reference sequence). The CDR3 nucleotides are TGTGCCAGCAGCTTGACTAGCGGGGAATTCAATGAGCAGTTCTTC. Translation: CASSLTSGEFNEQFF.

V usage is TRBV9 and J usage is TRBJ2-7, with 9 bases aligning to TRBD1. This CDR3 is built from 14 residues. Trimming cost V 1 base and J 6 bases; bases outside gene matches: 5. Germline-derived CDR1 and CDR2 are SGDLS and YYNGEE. The CDR3 region is CASSVMGQGFEQYF. The CDR3 coding sequence is TGTGCCAGCAGCGTAATGGGACAGGGTTTCGAGCAGTACTTC.

This clone was seen a handful of times. This chain connects TRBV6-2 or TRBV6-3 to TRBJ1-2; 9 bases fit TRBD1. The germline gives CDR1 MNHEY, CDR2 SVGEGT. The CDR3 loop spans 19 amino acids. V lost 1 base and J lost 0; bases outside the gene matches: 12. The chain's CDR3 is CASSYLASWDREPNYGYTF. In DNA, the CDR3 is TGTGCCAGCAGTTACTTAGCCTCGTGGGACAGGGAACCTAACTATGGCTACACCTTC.

In its sample, this clone was seen a few times. The rearrangement uses TRBV6-6 and TRBJ1-5, with 7 nucleotides matching TRBD1. This CDR3 is built from 18 residues. V dropped 5 bases and J dropped 0; count of bases not matched to a gene: 13. Germline CDR1 and CDR2: MNHNY and SVGAGI (reference sequence). CDR3 amino acids: CASSQHRDSLYSNQPQHF. Written as DNA, the CDR3 is TGTGCCAGCAGTCAACACCGGGACAGCCTTTATAGCAATCAGCCCCAGCATTTT.

Remarks on this clone: The sample holds other DNA sequences that translate to the same CDR3. The gene calls are TRBV18 and TRBJ1-5; 8 bases agree with TRBD1. Trimming at V came to 6 bases and at J to 7 bases, leaving 5 bases not matched to a gene. The germline V gene has CDR1 KGHSH and CDR2 LQKENI. The CDR3 has 13 residues. CDR3 DNA: TGTGCCAGCTCTCCGGACAGGGAACAGCCCCAGCATTTT. Amino acid sequence: CASSPDREQPQHF.